This T cell receptor beta chain was recorded in a study of response to subunit inactivated influenza vaccine (dated by TCRdb to about 2018). Broadly, across the study: Deep quantitative profiling of the T cell receptor repertoire was used in the study to follow responses to a trivalent subunit inactivated influenza vaccine.

Sequences KGHDR (CDR1) and SFDVKD (CDR2) are obtained from the germline V gene. The trim is 4 bases for V and 4 bases for J, with a gap of 16 bases between the germline ends. From the cysteine up to the phenylalanine, the CDR3 has a length of 16 residues. The sequence is cut down to CDR3 DNA, 48 bases in frame from base 1. Receptor libraries were prepared by RT-PCR. Sequencing was carried out with an Illumina HiSeq 2500. The public sequencing data were trimmed at Q25 with fastp and processed into clonotypes with MiXCR by TCRdb, which kept only in-frame beta chains. Rows with one shared CDR3 protein collapse into an entry with the most common genes and DNA. The sample table holds approximately 300,000 distinct CDR3 sequences, of which approximately 20% were seen once. The ten largest account for over 9% of the sample. General findings and caveats noted by the study authors: The authors suggested that each seasonal influenza vaccination may recruit only a limited number of new T cells.

A note on this clonotype: Its antigen is still unknown. No clone much larger than this one lies a single base away; base qualities are absent.

This TCR was recovered from a man aged 50 to 75 who received an inactivated influenza vaccine. Donor details come from another sample of the same person, matched by shared clones. Sample: PBMCs from blood, taken less than 22 months after vaccination. The V and J segments used are TRBV24-1 and TRBJ1-5; TRBD1 could be the D gene, as 6 bases match. The CDR3: CATSESGRGGNQPQHF. The DNA reads TGTGCCACCAGTGAGTCGGGCAGGGGAGGGAATCAGCCCCAGCATTTT.